A single sample is the source of the 8 T cell receptor beta chains below, sequenced in a study of T-cell memory formation after mild COVID-19. MiXCR, applied by TCRdb to the 5' RACE reads, yields one record per CDR3 protein. The sample yields roughly 120,000 distinct CDR3 sequences, approximately 15% seen once. The specimen was PBMCs or a T cell subset sorted from them (not recorded which). The receptor set was obtained from an adult woman who had mild COVID-19 (a few samples of this study predate the infection). Cell type and time point are not known.

The chain joins TRBV4-3 to TRBJ2-2, with 11 bases that match TRBD2. With 1 base clipped from V and 0 bases from J, the junction kept 4 bases outside the gene matches. The CDR3 sequence is 18 residues long. Germline V CDR1 and CDR2: LGHNA, YSLEER. CDR3 sequence: CASSQAPGLAANTGELFF. The CDR3 region has the DNA TGCGCCAGCAGCCAAGCTCCGGGACTAGCGGCGAACACCGGGGAGCTGTTTTTT.

Only a few counts were recorded for this clonotype. The chain couples TRBV12-3 or TRBV12-4 to TRBJ2-5, with a weak D call TRBD2 (6 bases). V was cut by 8 bases and J by 7 bases, with 17 bases left in between. The CDR3 covers 13 residues. CDR3 sequence: CASLPGAKGTQYF. CDR3 in DNA: TGTGCCAGCTTACCGGGAGCCAAGGGGACCCAGTACTTC.

This clonotype has just a few counts. This chain connects TRBV20-1 to TRBJ1-5, with D tentatively TRBD1 (5 bases). The CDR3 spans 14 residues. Germline assignment: CDR1 DFQATT and CDR2 SNEGSKA (reference sequence). V was shortened by 2 bases and J by 3 bases, with 11 bases between the two germline ends. CDR3 residues: CSARSGEPNQPQHF. In DNA, the CDR3 is TGCAGTGCTAGATCGGGGGAACCCAATCAGCCCCAGCATTTT.

The sample holds a few counts of this clonotype. The chain is built from TRBV20-1 and TRBJ2-7, with 7 bases that match TRBD2. The CDR3 totals 14 residues. V was clipped by 6 bases and J by 6 bases; unmatched bases: 14. CDR1 is DFQATT and CDR2 is SNEGSKA in the germline V gene (reference sequence). This CDR3 is CSATPGGGVREQYF. The CDR3, as DNA: TGCAGTGCAACCCCGGGGGGTGGGGTACGCGAGCAGTACTTC.

This clonotype turned up a few times. V gene TRBV10-3 combines with J gene TRBJ2-5, with D tentatively TRBD2 (5 bases). The CDR3 contains 14 residues. Between the trimmed V and J ends, which lost 3 bases and 0 bases, there was a span of 8 bases. Germline assignment: CDR1 ENHRY and CDR2 SYGVKD. The CDR3 DNA reads TGTGCCATCAGTGACTCGGGGTACCAAGAGACCCAGTACTTC. Its translation: CAISDSGYQETQYF.

This clonotype came up a few times. The chain combines TRBV5-1 with TRBJ1-1, with D possibly being TRBD1 (5 bases). The CDR3 has 14 amino acids. The germline CDR1 and CDR2 sequences are SGHRS and YFSETQ. Trimming shortened V by 0 bases and J by 7 bases, and 13 bases separated the two germline ends. The CDR3 spells CASSLGDGGFEAFF. CDR3 DNA: TGCGCCAGCAGCTTGGGGGACGGAGGGTTTGAAGCTTTCTTT.

A few counts support this clonotype. The chain has TRBV6-5 and TRBJ2-5; 12 bases align to TRBD2. CDR3 length equals 17 residues. CDR1 and CDR2 (germline): MNHEY, SVGAGI. V lost 0 bases and J lost 5; bases outside the gene matches: 7. CDR3 amino acids: CASSYSAFGLAGETQYF. Here the CDR3 DNA reads TGTGCCAGCAGTTACTCGGCTTTCGGACTAGCGGGGGAGACCCAGTACTTC.

This clonotype was recorded a few times. The chain joins TRBV7-6 to TRBJ1-4, with D perhaps matching TRBD1 (5 bases). This CDR3 region has 15 residues. Germline V gene lookup returns CDR1 SGHVS and CDR2 FNYEAQ. V shed 2 bases and J shed 3 bases, with 10 bases lying between them. DNA of the CDR3: TGTGCCAGCAGCTTAATGTCGGGGGCTAATGAAAAACTGTTTTTT. Translating gives CASSLMSGANEKLFF.